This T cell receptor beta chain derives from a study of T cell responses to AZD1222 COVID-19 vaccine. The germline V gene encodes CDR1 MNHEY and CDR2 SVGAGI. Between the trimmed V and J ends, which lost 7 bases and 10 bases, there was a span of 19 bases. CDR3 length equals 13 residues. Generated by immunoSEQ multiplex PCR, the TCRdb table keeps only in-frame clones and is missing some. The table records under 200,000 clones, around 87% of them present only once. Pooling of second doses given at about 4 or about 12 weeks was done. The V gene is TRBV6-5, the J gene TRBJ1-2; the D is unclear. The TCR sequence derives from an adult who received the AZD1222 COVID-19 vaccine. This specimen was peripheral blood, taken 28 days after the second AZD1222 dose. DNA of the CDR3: TGTGCCAGCACCCCGCCGGTAGCGGCGGACTACACCTTC. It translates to CASTPPVAADYTF.